The T cell receptor (beta chain) under discussion was sequenced for a study of blood T cell repertoires in COVID-19. This CDR3 comprises 13 residues. The germline V and J ends were trimmed by 7 bases and 13 bases, with 21 bases remaining between them. Germline CDR1 is SGHVS and CDR2 is FQNEAQ. The data were produced by immunoSEQ multiplex PCR, yet TCRdb's version contains in-frame clones alone and is incomplete. Of some 77,000 clones in the sample, nearly 90% were seen once. The chain employs TRBV7-8 and TRBJ2-3; D may be TRBD1 (6 bases). The TCR was taken from a woman older than 75 with active or convalescent COVID-19. The sample comprised peripheral blood. The CDR3 nucleotides read TGTGCCAGCATCAAAATCCGGGACACCAAAAAGTATTTT. It specifies CASIKIRDTKKYF.